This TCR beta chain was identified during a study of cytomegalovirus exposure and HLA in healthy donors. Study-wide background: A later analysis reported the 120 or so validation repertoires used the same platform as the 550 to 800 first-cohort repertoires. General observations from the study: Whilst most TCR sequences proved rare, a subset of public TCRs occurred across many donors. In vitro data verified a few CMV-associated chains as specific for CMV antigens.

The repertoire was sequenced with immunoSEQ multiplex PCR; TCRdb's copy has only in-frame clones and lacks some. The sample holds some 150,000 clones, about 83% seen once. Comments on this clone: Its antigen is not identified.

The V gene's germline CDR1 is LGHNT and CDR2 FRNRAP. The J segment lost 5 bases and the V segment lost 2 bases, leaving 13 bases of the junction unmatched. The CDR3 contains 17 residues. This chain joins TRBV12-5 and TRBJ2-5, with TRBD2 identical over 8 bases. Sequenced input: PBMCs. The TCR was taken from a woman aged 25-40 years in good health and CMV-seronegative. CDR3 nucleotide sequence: TGTGCTAGTGGTTTGCCCTCCGGGGGGGTAGGTGAGGAGACCCAGTACTTC. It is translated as CASGLPSGGVGEETQYF.